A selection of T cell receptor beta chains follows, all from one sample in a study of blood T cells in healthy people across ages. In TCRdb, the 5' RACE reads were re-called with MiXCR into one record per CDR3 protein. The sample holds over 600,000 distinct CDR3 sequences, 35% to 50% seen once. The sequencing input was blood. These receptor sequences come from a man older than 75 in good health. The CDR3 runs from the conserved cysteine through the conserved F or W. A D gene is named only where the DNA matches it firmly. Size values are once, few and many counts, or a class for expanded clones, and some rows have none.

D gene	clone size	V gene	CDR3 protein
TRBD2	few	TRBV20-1	CSARGLTSGSIGEQYF
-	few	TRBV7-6	CASSLARGHEQYF
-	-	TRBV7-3	CASSLEPYTEAFF
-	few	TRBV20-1	CSARGQNTQYF
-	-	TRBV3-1	CASSQSVEAFF
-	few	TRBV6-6	CASSNSVGEGYGYTF
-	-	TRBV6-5	CASSKQPFEEDNEQFF
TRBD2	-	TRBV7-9	CASSLGWRGGNEQFF
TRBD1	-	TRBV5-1	CAGSLWGQQTDTQYF
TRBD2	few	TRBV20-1	CSAGTKREGSYEQYF
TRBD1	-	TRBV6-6	CASSRRQGSDIQYF
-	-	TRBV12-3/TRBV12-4	CASTLGGFGEAFF
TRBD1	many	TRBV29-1	CSVEREGGTGNNEQFF
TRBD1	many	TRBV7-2	CASSSQGADNSPLHF
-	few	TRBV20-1	CSAREPLGTDTQYF
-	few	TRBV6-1	CASSEIASSSYEQYF
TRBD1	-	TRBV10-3	CAINGQEQETQYF
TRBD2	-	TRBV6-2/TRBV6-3	CASSSVAGVQETQYF
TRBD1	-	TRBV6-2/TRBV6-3	CASSWTGKGYTF
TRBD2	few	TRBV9	CASSGTSGGDSDTQYF
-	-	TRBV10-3	CAITPGRPHNSPLHF
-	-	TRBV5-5	CASSLLTMNTEAFF
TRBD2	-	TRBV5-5	CASSSPTSGDLETQYF
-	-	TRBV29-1	CSVEGTVNTGEPFF
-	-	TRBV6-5	CASSDGGGSYTF
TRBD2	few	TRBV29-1	CSVDTSGSYNEQFF
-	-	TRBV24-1	CATSAGVVSYNEQFF
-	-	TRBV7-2	CASSNSGANVLTF
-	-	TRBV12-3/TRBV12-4	CASSFSRGPQHF
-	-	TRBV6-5	CASSLLAMGTDTQYF
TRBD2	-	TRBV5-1	CASSAGLAPYEQFF
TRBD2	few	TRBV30	CAGGTSGGYNEQFF
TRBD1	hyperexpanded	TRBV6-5	CASTSDRGYEQYF
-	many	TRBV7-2	CASSLYESTDTQYF
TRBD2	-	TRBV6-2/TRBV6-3	CASSLLGLASYEQYF
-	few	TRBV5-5	CASSLRLPTVTYEQYF
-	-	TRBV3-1	CASSQGPGGEKLFF
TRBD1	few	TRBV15	CATSFGTGSLEKLFF
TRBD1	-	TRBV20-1	CSGTGDRLYEQYF
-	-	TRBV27	CASSPQGFGYEQYF
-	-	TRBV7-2	CASSLSENLDTQYF
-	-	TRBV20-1	CSASRTAYEAFF
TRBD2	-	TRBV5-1	CASSLAGTSGNEQFF
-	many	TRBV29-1	CSVARAYNEQFF
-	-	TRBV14	CASSRRDNEPKKETQYF
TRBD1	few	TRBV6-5	CASSYPRDRGTQETQYF
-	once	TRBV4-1	CASSQGRFGDSALHF
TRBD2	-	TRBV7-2	CASSPRPGGSYNEQFF
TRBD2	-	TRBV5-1	CASSLWLAEGHEQYF
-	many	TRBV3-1	CASSNRDSNQPQHF
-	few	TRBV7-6	CASSSNLRQETQYF